This paragraph reports one TCR beta chain. Per the authors' pipeline: Using reference gene primer amplification, nucleated cell counts were estimated. Sequenced by immunoSEQ multiplex PCR; TCRdb stores in-frame clones only, minus some. That table supplies the V and J calls and clone size; D and trimming were determined from the DNA. The data contain under 400,000 clones, almost 90% of them seen just once; the ten biggest clones take up 2.5% to 3.5%. The CDR3 loop spans 13 amino acids. The V end was cut by 2 bases, the J end by 6 bases, with 7 bases between. The source of the sample is a study of blood T cell repertoires in COVID-19. Looking at the study overall: Sample material is recorded as cDNA or gDNA derived from T cells, B-cell-depleted T cells, or PBMCs.

Seattle patient enrollment occurred during active infection, with longitudinal follow-up thereafter. The chain is built from TRBV12-3 or TRBV12-4 and TRBJ2-2; D is unclear. The source of this sequence is a woman in her twenties or thirties with COVID-19, enrolled during active disease. Material for sequencing was peripheral blood. The DNA of the CDR3 is TGTGCCAGCAGTTTATCCCCATCCGGGGAGCTGTTTTTT. Translating gives CASSLSPSGELFF.